Described below is a single TCR beta chain sequence and its context. The CDR3 sequence is 15 residues long. V was clipped by 4 bases and J by 3 bases; unmatched bases: 5. Germline CDR1 SGHAT, CDR2 FQNNGV. Amplification of TCR beta CDR3 regions used RNA as the template. The HTBI primer set was used in a first-round RT-PCR of the TCR CDR3. Via MiXCR, TCRdb re-called the multiplex PCR reads, giving one row per CDR3 protein. Of about 560,000 distinct CDR3 sequences in the sample, around 15% were seen once. The sample comes from a study of T cells in Graves' hyperthyroidism and ophthalmopathy. Across the study: At initial diagnosis, before any treatment had begun, peripheral blood was obtained.

Graves' hyperthyroidism qualified as stable when ophthalmopathy did not progress within 18 months. This chain uses TRBV11-2 with TRBJ1-4, with 7 bases fitting TRBD1. This receptor was taken from a woman younger than 30 with Graves' hyperthyroidism. Sequencing was performed on blood. The CDR3 sequence is CASSSLGQPNEKLFF. CDR3 sequence (DNA): TGTGCCAGCAGCTCCCTGGGACAGCCTAATGAAAAACTGTTTTTT. The full variable domain, its missing parts supplied by reference TRBV11-2 and TRBJ1-4, is EAGVAQSPRYKIIEKRQSVAFWCNPISGHATLYWYQQILGQGPKLLIQFQNNGVVDDSQLPKDRFSAERLKGVDSTLKIQPAKLEDSAVYLCASSSLGQPNEKLFFGSGTQLSVL.